This section outlines one T cell receptor (beta chain) sequence together with its context. Its target is unknown. The assay was immunoSEQ multiplex PCR, and TCRdb's table has in-frame clones only and misses some. The repertoire has some 170,000 clones, roughly 96% of them found once; the top ten carry approximately 1%. These data come from a study of cytomegalovirus exposure and HLA in healthy donors. Whole-study findings and limits: The study recorded some 160 TCR beta chains that were cytomegalovirus-associated.

The CDR3 length is 13 residues. Germline CDR1 reads LNHDA; CDR2 reads SQIVND (reference sequence). The V and J ends lost 5 bases and 4 bases respectively, with 11 bases between them. The TCR was taken from a woman under 30 in good health and CMV-seronegative. Sequencing used PBMCs. The gene calls are TRBV19 and TRBJ1-1; the D is unclear. Written as DNA, the CDR3 is TGTGCCAGTAGTTGGGAGGGTAGCACTGAAGCTTTCTTT. Amino acids: CASSWEGSTEAFF. The entire variable domain, with the rest obtained from reference TRBV19 and TRBJ1-1, is as follows: DGGITQSPKYLFRKEGQNVTLSCEQNLNHDAMYWYRQDPGQGLRLIYYSQIVNDFQKGDIAEGYSVSREKKESFPLTVTSAQKNPTAFYLCASSWEGSTEAFFGQGTRLTVV.